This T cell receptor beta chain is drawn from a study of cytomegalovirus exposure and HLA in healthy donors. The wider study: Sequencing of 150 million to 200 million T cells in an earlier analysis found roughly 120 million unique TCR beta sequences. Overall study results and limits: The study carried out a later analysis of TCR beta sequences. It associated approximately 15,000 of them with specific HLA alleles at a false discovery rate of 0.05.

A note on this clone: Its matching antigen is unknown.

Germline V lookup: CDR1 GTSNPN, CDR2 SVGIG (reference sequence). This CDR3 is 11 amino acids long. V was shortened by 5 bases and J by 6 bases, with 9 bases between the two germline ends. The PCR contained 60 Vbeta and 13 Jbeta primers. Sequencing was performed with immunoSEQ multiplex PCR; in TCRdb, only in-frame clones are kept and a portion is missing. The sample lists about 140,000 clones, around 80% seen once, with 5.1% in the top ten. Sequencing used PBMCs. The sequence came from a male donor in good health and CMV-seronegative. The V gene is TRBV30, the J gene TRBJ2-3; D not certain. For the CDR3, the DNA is TGTGCCTGGTCTGGCAAGGATACGCAGTATTTT. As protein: CAWSGKDTQYF.